The clone carrying this TCR beta chain was detected a few times. This record belongs to a study of T-cell memory formation after mild COVID-19. Across the study: TCR clustering was largely donor specific.

The germline V gene encodes CDR1 SGHRS and CDR2 YFSETQ. Trimming stripped 0 bases from V and 0 bases from J, with 7 bases between. CDR3 length: 14 residues. With constant-segment primers, 5'RACE yielded cDNA libraries of TCR alpha and TCR beta that carried sample barcodes and UMIs. A single record per CDR3 protein comes from TCRdb applying MiXCR to the 5' RACE reads. The profile shows roughly 200,000 distinct CDR3 sequences, approximately 20% of them singletons. The chain joins TRBV5-1 to TRBJ2-7; perhaps TRBD1 as D (5 bases). Sample: PBMCs or a T cell subset sorted from them (not recorded which). The source is an adult woman who had mild COVID-19 (a few samples of this study predate the infection). Cell type and time point are not known. CDR3 bases: TGCGCCAGCAGCTTGGGGACAATCTCCTACGAGCAGTACTTC. It encodes CASSLGTISYEQYF.